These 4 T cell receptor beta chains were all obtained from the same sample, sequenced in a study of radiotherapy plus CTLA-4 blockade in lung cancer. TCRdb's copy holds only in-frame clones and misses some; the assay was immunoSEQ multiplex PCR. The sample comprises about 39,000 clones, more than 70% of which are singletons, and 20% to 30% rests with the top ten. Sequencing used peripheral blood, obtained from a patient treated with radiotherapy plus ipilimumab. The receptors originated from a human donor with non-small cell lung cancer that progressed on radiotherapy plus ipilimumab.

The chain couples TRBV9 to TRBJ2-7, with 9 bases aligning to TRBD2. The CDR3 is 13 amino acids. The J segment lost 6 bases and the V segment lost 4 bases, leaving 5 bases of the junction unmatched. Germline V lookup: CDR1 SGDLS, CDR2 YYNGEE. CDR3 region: CASSPTAGGEQYF. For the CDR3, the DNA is TGTGCCAGCAGCCCCACAGCGGGGGGCGAGCAGTACTTC. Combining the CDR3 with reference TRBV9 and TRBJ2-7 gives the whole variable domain DSGVTQTPKHLITATGQRVTLRCSPRSGDLSVYWYQQSLDQGLQFLIQYYNGEERAKGNILERFSAQQFPDLHSELNLSSLELGDSALYFCASSPTAGGEQYFGPGTRLTVT.

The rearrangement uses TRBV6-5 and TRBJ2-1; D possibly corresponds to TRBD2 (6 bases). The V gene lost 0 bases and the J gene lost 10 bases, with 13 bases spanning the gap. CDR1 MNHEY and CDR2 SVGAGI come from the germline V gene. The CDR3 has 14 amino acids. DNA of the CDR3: TGTGCCAGCAGTTACTCGGCGGGGCCTCGGGAGCAGTTCTTC. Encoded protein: CASSYSAGPREQFF.

CDR3 protein: CASSWTGGNYGYTF. In nucleotides, the CDR3 is TGCGCCAGCAGCTGGACAGGGGGTAACTATGGCTACACCTTC. The rearrangement joins TRBV10-2 to TRBJ1-2, with 10 bases that match TRBD1. The CDR3 covers 14 residues. Germline lookup yields CDR1 WSHSY and CDR2 SAAADI. The trim removed 6 bases at V and 1 base at J, leaving 2 bases unmatched.

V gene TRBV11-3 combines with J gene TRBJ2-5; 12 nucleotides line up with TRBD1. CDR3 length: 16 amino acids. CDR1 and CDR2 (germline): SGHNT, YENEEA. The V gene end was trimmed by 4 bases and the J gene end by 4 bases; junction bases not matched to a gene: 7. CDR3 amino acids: CASSWFRDRGLETQYF. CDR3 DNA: TGTGCCAGCAGCTGGTTCCGGGACAGGGGGCTAGAGACCCAGTACTTC. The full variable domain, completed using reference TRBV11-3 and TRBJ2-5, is EAGVVQSPRYKIIEKKQPVAFWCNPISGHNTLYWYLQNLGQGPELLIRYENEEAVDDSQLPKDRFSAERLKGVDSTLKIQPAELGDSAVYLCASSWFRDRGLETQYFGPGTRLLVL.